The sequence of this TCR beta chain was determined in a study of CD8 T cells in ankylosing spondylitis. Study findings and constraints: Disease-linked clones displayed a CD8+ phenotype and appeared relatively rarely in peripheral blood. Several highly homologous variants formed a TCR beta motif that appeared characteristic of ankylosing spondylitis blood. In the blood and synovial fluid of reactive arthritis, some motif variants had been previously reported. Disease-linked clones reportedly concentrated significantly in matched ankylosing spondylitis synovial fluid.

With respect to this clonotype: The antigen is unknown.

Libraries of TCR beta came from quantitative 5'-RACE with molecular barcodes. TCRdb processed the 5' RACE reads anew with MiXCR; each CDR3 protein has one entry. The sample carries fewer than 500,000 distinct CDR3 sequences, around 26% recorded once. Germline V gene lookup returns CDR1 SGHRS and CDR2 YFSETQ. J gave up 5 bases and V 4 bases, and 8 bases lay outside the gene matches. The CDR3 is made up of 15 amino acids. J is TRBJ2-1 and V is TRBV5-1, with TRBD2 matching 8 bases. Sequencing was done on a sample of blood, either unsorted or a sorted T cell fraction (not recorded which). The TCR originated in a male donor with ankylosing spondylitis. The CDR3: CASSPWTGGDNEQFF. CDR3 nucleotides: TGCGCCAGCAGCCCCTGGACGGGAGGGGACAATGAGCAGTTCTTC.